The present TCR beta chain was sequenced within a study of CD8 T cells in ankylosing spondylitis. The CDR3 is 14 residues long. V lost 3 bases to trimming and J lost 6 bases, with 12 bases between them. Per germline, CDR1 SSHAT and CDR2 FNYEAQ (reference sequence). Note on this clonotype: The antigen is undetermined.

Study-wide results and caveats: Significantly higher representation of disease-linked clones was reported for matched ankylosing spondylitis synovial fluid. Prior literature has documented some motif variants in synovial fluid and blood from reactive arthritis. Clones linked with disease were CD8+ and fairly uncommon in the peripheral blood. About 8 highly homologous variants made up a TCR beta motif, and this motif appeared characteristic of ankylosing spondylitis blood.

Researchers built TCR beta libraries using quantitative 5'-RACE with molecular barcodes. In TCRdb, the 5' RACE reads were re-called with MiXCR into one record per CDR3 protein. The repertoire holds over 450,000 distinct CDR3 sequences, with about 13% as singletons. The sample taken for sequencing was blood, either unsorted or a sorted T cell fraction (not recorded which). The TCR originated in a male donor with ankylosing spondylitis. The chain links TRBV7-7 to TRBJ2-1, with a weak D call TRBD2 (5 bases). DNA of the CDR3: TGTGCCAGCAGCTTCCGCTTAGAGGGCAATGAGCAGTTCTTC. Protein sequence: CASSFRLEGNEQFF.